The entry below gives a single T cell receptor beta chain sequence along with its context. This sample was included in a study of blood T cell repertoires in COVID-19. TCRdb's table, derived via immunoSEQ multiplex PCR, lists solely in-frame clones and lacks some. Of a few hundred thousand clones in the sample, more than 85% are singletons; the top ten hold roughly 3%. The trim removed 2 bases at V and 8 bases at J, leaving 8 bases unmatched. Germline V lookup: CDR1 SGHTA, CDR2 FQGNSA. The length of the CDR3 is 14 residues. The sequence came from a man between 60 and 75 years old with acute or convalescent COVID-19. The sequenced sample consisted of peripheral blood. This sequence joins TRBV7-2 and TRBJ1-1; 7 bases line up with TRBD1. CDR3 sequence (DNA): TGTGCCAGCAGCTTAAATTTGGGACAGAGAGAAGCTTTCTTT. It encodes CASSLNLGQREAFF.